The next 25 T cell receptor beta chains were all read from a single sample in a study of T cell responses to AZD1222 COVID-19 vaccine. Using immunoSEQ multiplex PCR, the repertoire was profiled, and TCRdb retains in-frame clones only, with some absent. The profile covers just over 95,000 clones, with approximately 91% appearing a single time and around 3.9% taken by the ten largest. The specimen was peripheral blood, collected on day 0 of AZD1222 vaccination. These receptors were taken from an adult in good health.

The chain is built from TRBV9 and TRBJ1-1; 7 positions agree with TRBD1. The V and J ends lost 4 bases and 0 bases, in that order; junction bases with no gene match: 12. The CDR3 consists of 17 residues. Per germline, CDR1 SGDLS and CDR2 YYNGEE. The CDR3 loop reads CASSQSVPGQMNTEAFF. The CDR3 DNA follows: TGTGCCAGCAGCCAAAGTGTCCCGGGACAGATGAACACTGAAGCTTTCTTT.

The chain links TRBV2 to TRBJ1-1; tentative D call: TRBD1 (5 bases). The germline CDR1 and CDR2 sequences are SNHLY and FYNNEI. Trimming removed 6 bases from V and 5 bases from J, with 13 bases in between. This CDR3 comprises 13 residues. The CDR3 protein is CASSQGPRTEAFF. The CDR3 DNA reads as TGTGCCAGCAGCCAGGGTCCTCGGACTGAAGCTTTCTTT.

This rearrangement joins TRBV5-5 to TRBJ2-5; 9 positions match TRBD2. CDR3 size: 17 residues. Germline trimming cut 4 bases from V and 2 bases from J; bases unmatched to any gene: 12. Per the germline V gene, CDR1 is SGHKS and CDR2 is YYEKEE (reference sequence). The DNA for the CDR3 is TGTGCCAGCAGCGGACGGCCGGGACTAGCTCAACAAGAGACCCAGTACTTC. Amino acids: CASSGRPGLAQQETQYF. The full variable domain, in which reference TRBV5-5 and TRBJ2-5 provide the parts outside the CDR3, is DAGVTQSPTHLIKTRGQQVTLRCSPISGHKSVSWYQQVLGQGPQFIFQYYEKEERGRGNFPDRFSARQFPNYSSELNVNALLLGDSALYLCASSGRPGLAQQETQYFGPGTRLLVL.

The chain employs TRBV5-1 and TRBJ1-1, with 7 nucleotides matching TRBD1. This CDR3 spans 16 amino acids. With V trimmed by 3 bases and J by 0 bases, 8 bases remained unmatched. Germline assignment: CDR1 SGHRS and CDR2 YFSETQ. CDR3 loop: CASSSSTGQMNTEAFF. DNA for the CDR3: TGCGCCAGCAGCTCCTCGACAGGGCAGATGAACACTGAAGCTTTCTTT.

This clone has a single count. This chain uses TRBV21-1 with TRBJ1-5. TRBV21-1 is a documented pseudogene. The CDR3 totals 14 residues. CDR3 nucleotides: TGTGCCAGCAGCAAGACCCAAGTCAATCAGCCCCAGCATTTT. Protein product: CASSKTQVNQPQHF.

The chain couples TRBV3-1 (or the pseudogene TRBV3-2) to TRBJ2-7; D may be TRBD2 (6 bases). The V gene's germline CDR1 is LGHDT and CDR2 YNNKEL (reference sequence). This CDR3 contains 17 residues. Trimming removed 0 bases from V and 0 bases from J, with 15 bases in between. In nucleotides, the CDR3 is TGTGCCAGCAGCCAAGACAATCTCCGGGGGAGCTCCTACGAGCAGTACTTC. Residues: CASSQDNLRGSSYEQYF.

This clone has a single count. V and J are TRBV27 and TRBJ2-7; the D gene is possibly TRBD2 (6 bases). The CDR3 has 13 residues. The V gene's germline CDR1 is MNHEY and CDR2 SMNVEV (reference sequence). V lost 5 bases and J lost 4, with 12 bases in between. The CDR3, as DNA: TGTGCCAGCAGTGGGACTTTTCCATACGAGCAGTACTTC. This codes for CASSGTFPYEQYF.

As to this clone: The sample has other DNA sequences that encode this CDR3 too. The chain is built from TRBV19 and TRBJ2-7; 7 bases are shared with TRBD1. This CDR3 spans 13 amino acids. Trimming took 6 bases from V and 2 from J; bases not matched to a gene: 4. Germline CDR1 reads LNHDA; CDR2 reads SQIVND (reference sequence). DNA of the CDR3: TGTGCCAGTAGCTTCGGGACAGCCTACGAGCAGTACTTC. As protein: CASSFGTAYEQYF.

The V and J genes are TRBV9 and TRBJ2-2; unclear D gene. CDR1 and CDR2 (germline): SGDLS, YYNGEE. The CDR3 spans 15 residues. V was clipped by 0 bases and J by 6 bases, with 12 bases between them. The CDR3 region has the DNA TGTGCCAGCAGCGTAGCTGGAAGCTATCCCGGGGAGCTGTTTTTT. Amino acids: CASSVAGSYPGELFF.

CDR3 coding DNA: TGTGCCAGCAGCCAAGCAGGGAGGACTGAAGCTTTCTTT. Translation gives CASSQAGRTEAFF. The J gene is TRBJ1-1, the V gene TRBV5-8, with TRBD1 as a possible D gene (5 bases). Per the germline V gene, CDR1 is SGHTS and CDR2 is YDEGEE. The CDR3 length is 13 residues. V lost 4 bases to trimming and J lost 5 bases, with 12 bases between them.

This clone was seen only once. The chain uses TRBV9 and TRBJ1-4, with 8 bases identical to TRBD1. Germline V gives CDR1 SGDLS, CDR2 YYNGEE. CDR3 length: 15 amino acids. V shed 0 bases, J shed 7 bases, and the junction held 5 bases outside the gene matches. CDR3 bases: TGTGCCAGCAGCGTAGTAGCAGGGGGCGGTGAAAAACTGTTTTTT. Protein: CASSVVAGGGEKLFF.

This sequence joins TRBV3-1 (or the pseudogene TRBV3-2) and TRBJ1-4, with 9 bases that match TRBD1. V lost 1 base and J lost 8; bases outside the gene matches: 2. Germline loops: CDR1 LGHDT, CDR2 YNNKEL (reference sequence). The CDR3 has 14 residues. CDR3 DNA sequence: TGTGCCAGCAGCCAAGTAGGGACAGGGGAAAAACTGTTTTTT. Amino acid sequence: CASSQVGTGEKLFF.

The chain combines TRBV18 with TRBJ2-7; 7 positions match TRBD1. The CDR3 has 14 residues. The trim removed 2 bases at V and 3 bases at J, leaving 4 bases unmatched. CDR1 and CDR2 from the germline V gene are KGHSH and LQKENI. The CDR3 sequence is CASSPTGTDYEQYF. CDR3 nucleotide sequence: TGTGCCAGCTCACCAACCGGGACAGACTACGAGCAGTACTTC.

The chain is built from TRBV7-8 and TRBJ1-1; no firm D call. V was cut by 10 bases and J by 6 bases, with 12 bases left in between. Germline values: CDR1 SGHVS, CDR2 FQNEAQ. This CDR3 has 11 amino acids. The DNA for the CDR3 is TGTGCCACCAACCGGATGGCTGAAGCTTTCTTT. The encoded protein is CATNRMAEAFF. The whole variable domain, remainder taken from reference TRBV7-8 and TRBJ1-1, is GAGVSQSPRYKVAKRGQDVALRCDPISGHVSLFWYQQALGQGPEFLTYFQNEAQLDKSGLPSDRFFAERPEGSVSTLKIQRTQQEDSAVYLCATNRMAEAFFGQGTRLTVV.

A few counts support this clone. This could be a read error, since a much larger clone is one nucleotide away. Different DNA sequences within this sample yield the same CDR3. The chain has TRBV9 and TRBJ2-2; D is uncertain. Trimming removed 2 bases at V and 5 bases at J, with 4 bases between. CDR1 is SGDLS and CDR2 is YYNGEE in the germline V gene. This CDR3 has 12 residues. CDR3 sequence (DNA): TGTGCCAGCAGCGTTAGGACCGGGGAGCTGTTTTTT. Encoded protein: CASSVRTGELFF.

The chain links TRBV20-1 to TRBJ2-7, with D perhaps given as TRBD1 or TRBD2 (5 bases each). There are 15 residues in the CDR3. Between the trimmed V and J ends, which lost 3 bases and 5 bases, there was a span of 20 bases. The germline CDR1 and CDR2 sequences are DFQATT and SNEGSKA (reference sequence). CDR3 bases: TGCAGTGCTAGTCCCGTGGGCCTACGGGGACACGAGCAGTACTTC. Protein: CSASPVGLRGHEQYF.

J is TRBJ1-2 and V is TRBV3-1 (or the pseudogene TRBV3-2); D gene unclear. Per germline, CDR1 LGHDT and CDR2 YNNKEL (reference sequence). Trimming took 5 bases from V and 10 from J, leaving 14 bases between them. The CDR3 has 12 amino acids. The CDR3 reads CASSKSISAYTF. The CDR3 DNA is TGTGCCAGCAGCAAGTCCATCTCCGCCTACACCTTC.

The chain links TRBV21-1 to TRBJ1-1. TRBV21-1 represents a pseudogene. CDR3 size: 12 residues. The CDR3 sequence is CASSKENTEAFF. In DNA, the CDR3 is TGTGCCAGCAGCAAAGAGAACACTGAAGCTTTCTTT.

The CDR3 spells CASSLGGVGTDTQYF. DNA of the CDR3: TGTGCCAGCAGCTTGGGGGGGGTAGGCACAGATACGCAGTATTTT. The chain employs TRBV7-2 and TRBJ2-3; 7 positions agree with TRBD2. CDR1 is SGHTA and CDR2 is FQGNSA in the germline V gene. The CDR3 contains 15 residues. J lost 1 base, V lost 3 bases, and 4 bases had no gene match.

The chain combines TRBV19 with TRBJ1-2; no clear D gene. The CDR3 covers 8 residues. Germline V gene sequence: CDR1 LNHDA, CDR2 SQIVND (reference sequence). The CDR3 spells CYPRGYTF. Written as DNA, the CDR3 is TGTTATCCTCGGGGCTACACCTTC. Together with reference TRBV19 and TRBJ1-2, the CDR3 gives the full variable domain: DGGITQSPKYLFRKEGQNVTLSCEQNLNHDAMYWYRQDPGQGLRLIYYSQIVNDFQKGDIAEGYSVSREKKESFPLTVTSAQKNPTAFYLCYPRGYTFGSGTRLTVV.

The rearrangement links TRBV7-9 to TRBJ2-1; D gene ambiguous. The length of the CDR3 is 13 residues. V was pared by 3 bases and J by 8 bases, with 11 bases between. Germline CDR1 SEHNR, CDR2 FQNEAQ (reference sequence). The CDR3 bases are TGTGCCAGCAGCTTCTCATCCCTGGATGAGCAGTTCTTC. As protein: CASSFSSLDEQFF.

The CDR3 bases are TGTGCCAGCAGTCCCCCGAGAGGACGTAATGAAAAACTGTTTTTT. Its protein is CASSPPRGRNEKLFF. The rearrangement uses TRBV28 and TRBJ1-4, with no clear D. The ends were cut back, 5 bases at V and 4 bases at J, with 14 bases in the middle. Germline V gene data show CDR1 as MDHEN and CDR2 as SYDVKM. The CDR3 sequence is 15 residues long.

This rearrangement joins TRBV5-1 to TRBJ1-2; weak D call: TRBD1 (6 bases). Germline loops: CDR1 SGHRS, CDR2 YFSETQ. The CDR3 length is 17 residues. V lost 4 bases and J 1 base, leaving 20 bases between the germline ends. CDR3 in DNA: TGCGCCAGCAGCCCCGGGGGACACGGAAAGGGTAACTATGGCTACACCTTC. As protein: CASSPGGHGKGNYGYTF.

This clone was picked up one time. The chain uses TRBV4-2 and TRBJ1-1; D might be TRBD1 (6 bases). Trimming shortened V by 4 bases and J by 0 bases, and 12 bases separated the two germline ends. The CDR3 is made up of 15 amino acids. CDR1 and CDR2 (germline): LGHNA, YNFKEQ. The CDR3 reads CASSRPGQLNTEAFF. Here the CDR3 DNA reads TGTGCCAGCAGCCGGCCGGGACAATTGAACACTGAAGCTTTCTTT.

This chain uses TRBV27 with TRBJ1-6, with D unresolved. The germline CDR1 and CDR2 sequences are MNHEY and SMNVEV (reference sequence). Trimming removed 3 bases from V and 9 bases from J, with 15 bases in between. This CDR3 contains 15 residues. The CDR3 DNA reads TGTGCCAGCAGTTTGGCCCCGTCAATAGGTTCACCCCTCCACTTT. Translation: CASSLAPSIGSPLHF.